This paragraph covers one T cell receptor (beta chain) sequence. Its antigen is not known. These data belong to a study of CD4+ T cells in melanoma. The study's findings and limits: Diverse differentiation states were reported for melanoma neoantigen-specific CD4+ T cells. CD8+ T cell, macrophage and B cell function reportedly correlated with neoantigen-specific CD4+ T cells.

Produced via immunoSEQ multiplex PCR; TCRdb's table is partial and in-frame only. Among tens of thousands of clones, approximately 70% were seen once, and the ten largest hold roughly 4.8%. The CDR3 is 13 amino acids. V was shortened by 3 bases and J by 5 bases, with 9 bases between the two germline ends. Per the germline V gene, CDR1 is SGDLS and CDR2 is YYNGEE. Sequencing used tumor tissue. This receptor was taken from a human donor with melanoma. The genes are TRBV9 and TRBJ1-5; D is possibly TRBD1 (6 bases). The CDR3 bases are TGTGCCAGCAGCGCGCAGGGGTATCAGCCCCAGCATTTT. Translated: CASSAQGYQPQHF.